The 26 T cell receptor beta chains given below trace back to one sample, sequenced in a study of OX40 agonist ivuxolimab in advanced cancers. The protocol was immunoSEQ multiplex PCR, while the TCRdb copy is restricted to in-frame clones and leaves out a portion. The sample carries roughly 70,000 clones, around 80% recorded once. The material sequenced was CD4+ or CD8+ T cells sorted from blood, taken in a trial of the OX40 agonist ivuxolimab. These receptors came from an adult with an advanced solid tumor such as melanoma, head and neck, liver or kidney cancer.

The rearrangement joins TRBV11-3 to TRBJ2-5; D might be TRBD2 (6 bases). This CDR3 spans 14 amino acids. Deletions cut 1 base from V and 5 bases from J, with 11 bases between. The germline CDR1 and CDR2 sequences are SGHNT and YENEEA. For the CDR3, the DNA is TGTGCCAGCAGCTTAGTTCTAGGGACTGAGACCCAGTACTTC. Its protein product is CASSLVLGTETQYF.

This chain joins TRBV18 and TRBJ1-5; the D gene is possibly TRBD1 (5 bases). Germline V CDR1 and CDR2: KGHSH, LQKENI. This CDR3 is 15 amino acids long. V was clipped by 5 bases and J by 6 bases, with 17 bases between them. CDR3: CASSSTRESGQPQHF. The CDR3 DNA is TGTGCCAGCTCATCGACCAGGGAGTCGGGTCAGCCCCAGCATTTT.

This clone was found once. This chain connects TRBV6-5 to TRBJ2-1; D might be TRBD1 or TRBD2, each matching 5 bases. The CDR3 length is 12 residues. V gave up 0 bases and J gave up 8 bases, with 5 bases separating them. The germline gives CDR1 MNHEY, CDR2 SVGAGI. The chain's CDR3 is CASSYSGDEQFF. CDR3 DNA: TGTGCCAGCAGTTACTCGGGGGATGAGCAGTTCTTC.

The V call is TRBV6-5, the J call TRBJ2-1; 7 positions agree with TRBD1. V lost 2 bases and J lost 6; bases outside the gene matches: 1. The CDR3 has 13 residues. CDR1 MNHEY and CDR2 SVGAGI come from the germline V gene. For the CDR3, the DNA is TGTGCCAGCAGTTACAAGGGGGCCAATGAGCAGTTCTTC. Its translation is CASSYKGANEQFF.

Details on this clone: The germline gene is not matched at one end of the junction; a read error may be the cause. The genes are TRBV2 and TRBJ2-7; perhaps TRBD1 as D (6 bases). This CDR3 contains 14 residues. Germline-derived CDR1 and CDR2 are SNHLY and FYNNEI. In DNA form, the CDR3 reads TGTGCCAGCAGTGCGGACACAGGGCCGAGACGGCCGCCTTTC. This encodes CASSADTGPRRPPF.

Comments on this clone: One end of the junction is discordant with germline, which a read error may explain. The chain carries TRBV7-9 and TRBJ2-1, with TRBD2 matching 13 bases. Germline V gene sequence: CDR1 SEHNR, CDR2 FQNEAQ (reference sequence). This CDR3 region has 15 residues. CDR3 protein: CAGSFWTSGSGEQFF. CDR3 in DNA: TGTGCCGGCAGCTTCTGGACTAGCGGGAGCGGTGAGCAGTTCTTC.

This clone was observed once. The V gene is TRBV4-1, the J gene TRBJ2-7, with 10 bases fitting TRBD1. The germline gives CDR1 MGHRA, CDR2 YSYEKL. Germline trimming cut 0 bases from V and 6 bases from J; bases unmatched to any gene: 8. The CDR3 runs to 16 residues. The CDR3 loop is CASSQEPGTGAVEQYF. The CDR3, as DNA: TGCGCCAGCAGCCAAGAACCCGGGACAGGGGCAGTCGAGCAGTACTTC.

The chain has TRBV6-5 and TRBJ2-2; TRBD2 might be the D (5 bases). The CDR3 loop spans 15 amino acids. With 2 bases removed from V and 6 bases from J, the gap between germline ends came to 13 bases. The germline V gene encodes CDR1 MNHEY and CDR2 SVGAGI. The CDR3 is CASSYVMRAAGELFF. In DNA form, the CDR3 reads TGTGCCAGCAGTTACGTTATGCGGGCGGCCGGGGAGCTGTTTTTT.

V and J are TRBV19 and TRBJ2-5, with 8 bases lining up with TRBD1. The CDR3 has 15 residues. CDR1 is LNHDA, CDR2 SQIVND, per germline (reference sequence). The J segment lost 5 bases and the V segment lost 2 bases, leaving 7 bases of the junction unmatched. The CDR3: CASSITQGAWETQYF. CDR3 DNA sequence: TGTGCCAGTAGTATAACGCAGGGGGCCTGGGAGACCCAGTACTTC.

In nucleotides, the CDR3 is TGTGCCAGCAGCGAACGACTAGGTAGCACAGATACGCAGTATTTT. Its translation is CASSERLGSTDTQYF. The chain couples TRBV7-2 to TRBJ2-3; tentatively, D is TRBD2 (6 bases). Trimming took off 5 bases at V and 0 bases at J, with 12 bases between the two ends. Germline CDR1 reads SGHTA; CDR2 reads FQGNSA. The CDR3 consists of 15 residues.

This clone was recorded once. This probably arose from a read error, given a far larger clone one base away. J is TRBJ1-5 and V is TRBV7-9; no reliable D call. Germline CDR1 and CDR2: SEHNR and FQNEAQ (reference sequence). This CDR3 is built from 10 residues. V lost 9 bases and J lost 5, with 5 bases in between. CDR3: CARPDQPQHF. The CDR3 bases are TGTGCCAGGCCTGATCAGCCCCAGCATTTT.

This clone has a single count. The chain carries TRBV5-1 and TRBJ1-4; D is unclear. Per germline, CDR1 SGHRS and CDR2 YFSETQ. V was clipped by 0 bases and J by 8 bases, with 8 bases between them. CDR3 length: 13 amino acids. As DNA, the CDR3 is TGCGCCAGCAGCTTGGCCCCTAGAGAAAAACTGTTTTTT. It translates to CASSLAPREKLFF.

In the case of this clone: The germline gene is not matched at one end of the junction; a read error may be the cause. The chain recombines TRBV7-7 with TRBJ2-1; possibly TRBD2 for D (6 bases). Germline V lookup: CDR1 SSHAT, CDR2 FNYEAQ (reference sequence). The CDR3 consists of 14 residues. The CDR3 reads CASRQRATYNEQFF. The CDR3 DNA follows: TGTGCTAGCAGACAGCGGGCCACCTACAATGAGCAGTTCTTC.

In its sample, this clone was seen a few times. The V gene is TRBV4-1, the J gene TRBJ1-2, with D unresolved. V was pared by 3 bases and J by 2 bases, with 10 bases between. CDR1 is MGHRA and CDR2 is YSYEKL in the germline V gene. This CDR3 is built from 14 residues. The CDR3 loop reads CASSQGTGNYGYTF. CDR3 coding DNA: TGCGCCAGCAGCCAGGGTACGGGGAACTATGGCTACACCTTC.

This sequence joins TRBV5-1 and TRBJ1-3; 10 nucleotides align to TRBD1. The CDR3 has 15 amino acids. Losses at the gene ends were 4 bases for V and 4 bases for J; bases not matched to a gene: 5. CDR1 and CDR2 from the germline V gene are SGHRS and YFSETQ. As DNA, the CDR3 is TGCGCCAGCAGCGGGGACAGGGGCGCAGGAAACACCATATATTTT. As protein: CASSGDRGAGNTIYF.

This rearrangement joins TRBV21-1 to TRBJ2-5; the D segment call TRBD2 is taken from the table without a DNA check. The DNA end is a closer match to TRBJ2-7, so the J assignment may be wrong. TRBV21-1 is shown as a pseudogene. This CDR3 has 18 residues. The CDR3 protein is CASSKVTHGRARVREQYF. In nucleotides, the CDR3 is TGTGCCAGCAGCAAAGTTACCCACGGGAGGGCCAGGGTCCGCGAGCAGTACTTC.

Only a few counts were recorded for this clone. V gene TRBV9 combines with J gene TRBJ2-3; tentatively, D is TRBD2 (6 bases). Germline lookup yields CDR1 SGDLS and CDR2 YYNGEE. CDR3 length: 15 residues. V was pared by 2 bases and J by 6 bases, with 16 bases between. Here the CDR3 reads CASSVRDSPWDTQYF. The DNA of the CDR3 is TGTGCCAGCAGCGTCCGGGACTCCCCTTGGGATACGCAGTATTTT.

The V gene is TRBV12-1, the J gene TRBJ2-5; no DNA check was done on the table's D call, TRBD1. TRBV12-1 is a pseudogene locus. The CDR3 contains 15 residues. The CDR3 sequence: CASSAKDRPAETQYF. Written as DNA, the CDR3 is TGTGCCAGCAGCGCAAAAGACAGGCCGGCGGAGACCCAGTACTTC.

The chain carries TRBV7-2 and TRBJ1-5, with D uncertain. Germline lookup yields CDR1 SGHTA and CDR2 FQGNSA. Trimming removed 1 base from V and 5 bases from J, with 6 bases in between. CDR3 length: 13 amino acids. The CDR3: CASSLGSDQPQHF. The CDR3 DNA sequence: TGTGCCAGCAGCTTAGGTAGTGATCAGCCCCAGCATTTT.

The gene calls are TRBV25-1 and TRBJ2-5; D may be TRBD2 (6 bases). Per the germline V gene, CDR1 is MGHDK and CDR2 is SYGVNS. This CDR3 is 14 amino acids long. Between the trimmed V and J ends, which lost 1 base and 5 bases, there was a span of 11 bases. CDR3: CASSESGVRETQYF. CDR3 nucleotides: TGTGCCAGCAGTGAATCGGGGGTCCGGGAGACCCAGTACTTC.

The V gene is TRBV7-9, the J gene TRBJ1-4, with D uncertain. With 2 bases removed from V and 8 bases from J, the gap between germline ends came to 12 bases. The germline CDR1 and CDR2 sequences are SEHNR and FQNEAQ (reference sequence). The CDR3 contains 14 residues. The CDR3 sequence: CASSLNIGTEKLFF. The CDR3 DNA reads TGTGCCAGCAGCTTAAATATAGGAACCGAAAAACTGTTTTTT.

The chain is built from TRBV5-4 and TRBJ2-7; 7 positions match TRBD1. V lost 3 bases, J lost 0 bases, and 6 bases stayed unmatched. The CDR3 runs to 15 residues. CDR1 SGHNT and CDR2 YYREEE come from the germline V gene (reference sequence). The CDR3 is CASSSGTAISYEQYF. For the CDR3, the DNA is TGTGCCAGCAGCTCCGGGACAGCCATCTCCTACGAGCAGTACTTC.

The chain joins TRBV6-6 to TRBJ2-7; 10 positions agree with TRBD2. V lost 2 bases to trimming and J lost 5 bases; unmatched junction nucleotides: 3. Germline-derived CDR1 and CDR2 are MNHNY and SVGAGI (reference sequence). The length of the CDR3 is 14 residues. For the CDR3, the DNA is TGTGCCAGCAGTTACGAGCGGGAGGGTCACGAGCAGTACTTC. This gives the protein CASSYEREGHEQYF.

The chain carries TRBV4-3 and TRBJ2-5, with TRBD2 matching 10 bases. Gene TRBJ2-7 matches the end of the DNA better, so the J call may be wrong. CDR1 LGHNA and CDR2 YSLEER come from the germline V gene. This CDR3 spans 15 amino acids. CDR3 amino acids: CASSPSSGSSYEQYF. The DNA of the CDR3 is TGCGCCAGCAGCCCCTCTAGCGGGAGCTCCTACGAGCAGTACTTC.

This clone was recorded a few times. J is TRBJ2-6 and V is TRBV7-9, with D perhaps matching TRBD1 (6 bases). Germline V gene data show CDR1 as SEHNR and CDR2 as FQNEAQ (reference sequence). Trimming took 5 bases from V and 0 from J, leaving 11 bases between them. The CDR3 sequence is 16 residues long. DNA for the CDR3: TGTGCCAGCAGCCAGGGACACCGCTCTGGGGCCAACGTCCTGACTTTC. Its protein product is CASSQGHRSGANVLTF.

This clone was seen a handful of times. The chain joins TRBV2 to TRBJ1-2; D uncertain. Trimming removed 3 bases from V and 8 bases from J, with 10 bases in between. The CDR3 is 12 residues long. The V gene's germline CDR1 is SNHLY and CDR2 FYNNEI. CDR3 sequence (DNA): TGTGCCAGCAGTGATCGAGGGAGCGGCTACACCTTC. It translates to CASSDRGSGYTF. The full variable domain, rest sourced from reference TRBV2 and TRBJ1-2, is EPEVTQTPSHQVTQMGQEVILRCVPISNHLYFYWYRQILGQKVEFLVSFYNNEISEKSEIFDDQFSVERPDGSNFTLKIRSTKLEDSAMYFCASSDRGSGYTFGSGTRLTVV.